A single sample is the source of the 27 T cell receptor beta chains below, sequenced in a study of blood T cell repertoires in COVID-19. Only in-frame clones appear in the TCRdb table, and some are missing; sequencing was by immunoSEQ multiplex PCR. The table has 50,000 to 60,000 clones, roughly 89% seen once. The sequenced material came from peripheral blood. The source of these receptors is a man of 80 years or more with active or convalescent COVID-19.

The table lists this clone with a few counts. The J gene is TRBJ2-5, the V gene TRBV5-1; possibly TRBD1 for D (6 bases). V dropped 0 bases and J dropped 6 bases, with 18 bases sitting between them. Germline values: CDR1 SGHRS, CDR2 YFSETQ. The CDR3 totals 16 residues. Here the CDR3 DNA reads TGCGCCAGCAGCTTGGTTTACCAGGGGCCCGAAAAGACCCAGTACTTC. Its protein is CASSLVYQGPEKTQYF.

The CDR3 protein is CAISRSGTKESELFF. In DNA, the CDR3 is TGTGCCATCAGCCGATCCGGGACTAAAGAAAGCGAGCTGTTTTTT. The gene calls are TRBV10-3 and TRBJ2-2; 7 positions match TRBD2. The V gene end was trimmed by 6 bases and the J gene end by 11 bases; junction bases not matched to a gene: 15. The CDR3 is made up of 15 amino acids. The germline V gene has CDR1 ENHRY and CDR2 SYGVKD.

The V and J genes are TRBV6-2 or TRBV6-3 and TRBJ2-4, with D possibly TRBD2 on 6 matching bases. CDR1 and CDR2 (germline): MNHEY, SVGEGT. The CDR3 sequence is 15 residues long. V lost 4 bases and J 1 base, leaving 11 bases between the germline ends. The CDR3 loop is CASSFGGRAKNIQYF. The CDR3 nucleotides read TGTGCCAGCAGTTTCGGGGGTAGGGCCAAAAACATTCAGTACTTC.

The sample holds a few counts of this clone. The rearrangement links TRBV3-1 (or the pseudogene TRBV3-2) to TRBJ1-3; unclear D gene. The germline gives CDR1 LGHDT, CDR2 YNNKEL (reference sequence). V lost 5 bases and J lost 0, with 8 bases in between. This CDR3 is built from 14 residues. CDR3 in DNA: TGTGCCAGCAGCTCGGGTAGCTCTGGAAACACCATATATTTT. It specifies CASSSGSSGNTIYF.

The chain uses TRBV19 and TRBJ2-7, with a tentative D call TRBD2 (5 bases). The V gene's germline CDR1 is LNHDA and CDR2 SQIVND (reference sequence). This CDR3 spans 14 amino acids. V lost 6 bases and J lost 0, with 12 bases in between. The CDR3 DNA reads as TGTGCCAGTAGCCCGTCCGGGGACTCCTACGAGCAGTACTTC. This gives the protein CASSPSGDSYEQYF.

This chain links TRBV5-1 with TRBJ2-4; tentatively, D is TRBD1 (5 bases). Germline CDR1 SGHRS, CDR2 YFSETQ. The V and J ends lost 1 base and 1 base respectively, with 12 bases between them. The CDR3 totals 16 residues. CDR3 nucleotide sequence: TGCGCCAGCAGCTTGCTAGGGGCAGTGGCCAAAAACATTCAGTACTTC. Translation gives CASSLLGAVAKNIQYF.

The genes are TRBV19 and TRBJ1-2, with 7 bases fitting TRBD1. This CDR3 is built from 16 residues. CDR1 is LNHDA and CDR2 is SQIVND in the germline V gene (reference sequence). Losses at the gene ends were 5 bases for V and 6 bases for J; bases not matched to a gene: 15. In DNA form, the CDR3 reads TGTGCCAGTAGTCACCACCGACAGGGTGGATCCAATGGCTACACCTTC. Its translation is CASSHHRQGGSNGYTF.

The gene calls are TRBV27 and TRBJ2-7, with D possibly being TRBD2 (5 bases). CDR3 length: 15 residues. Germline V gives CDR1 MNHEY, CDR2 SMNVEV (reference sequence). With 1 base removed from V and 5 bases from J, the gap between germline ends came to 15 bases. The CDR3 DNA is TGTGCCAGCAGTTTATTACGGGAAAGAACCGACGAGCAGTACTTC. This encodes CASSLLRERTDEQYF.

The rearrangement links TRBV18 to TRBJ2-3, with 10 bases matching TRBD2. Trimming cost V 2 bases and J 2 bases; bases outside gene matches: 7. Per the germline V gene, CDR1 is KGHSH and CDR2 is LQKENI. The CDR3 is made up of 17 amino acids. The CDR3 loop is CASSPSPAGGPTDTQYF. The CDR3 nucleotides read TGTGCCAGCTCACCATCCCCAGCGGGGGGGCCCACAGATACGCAGTATTTT.

The rearrangement uses TRBV9 and TRBJ2-3; D gene uncertain. The CDR3 totals 13 residues. Trimming took off 2 bases at V and 2 bases at J, with 6 bases between the two ends. Germline V CDR1 and CDR2: SGDLS, YYNGEE. In DNA form, the CDR3 reads TGTGCCAGCAGCGTCACTACCACAGATACGCAGTATTTT. Its protein product is CASSVTTTDTQYF.

The sample holds one count of this clone. The chain links TRBV11-2 to TRBJ2-3; 9 bases agree with TRBD2. The CDR3 is 15 residues long. Germline-derived CDR1 and CDR2 are SGHAT and FQNNGV. Unmatched junction bases numbered 5, after V lost 3 bases and J lost 4 bases. CDR3 region: CASSFGAGGSDTQYF. CDR3 nucleotides: TGTGCCAGCAGCTTCGGAGCGGGAGGATCAGATACGCAGTATTTT. Filled out from reference TRBV11-2 and TRBJ2-3, the complete variable domain reads EAGVAQSPRYKIIEKRQSVAFWCNPISGHATLYWYQQILGQGPKLLIQFQNNGVVDDSQLPKDRFSAERLKGVDSTLKIQPAKLEDSAVYLCASSFGAGGSDTQYFGPGTRLTVL.

The chain employs TRBV5-4 and TRBJ2-5, with 13 bases matching TRBD2. The J segment lost 4 bases and the V segment lost 3 bases, leaving 6 bases of the junction unmatched. Germline V gives CDR1 SGHNT, CDR2 YYREEE (reference sequence). This CDR3 region has 16 residues. The chain's CDR3 is CASSSEGLAGRETQYF. The CDR3 DNA sequence: TGTGCCAGCAGCTCGGAGGGACTAGCGGGAAGAGAGACCCAGTACTTC.

The gene calls are TRBV5-1 and TRBJ2-5; the match to TRBD2 covers 9 bases. Germline V gene data show CDR1 as SGHRS and CDR2 as YFSETQ. The CDR3 is 16 residues long. Losses at the gene ends were 4 bases for V and 1 base for J; bases not matched to a gene: 8. The CDR3: CASSPPIAGVQETQYF. The CDR3 nucleotides read TGCGCCAGCAGCCCCCCCATAGCGGGGGTCCAAGAGACCCAGTACTTC.

The genes are TRBV25-1 and TRBJ2-5; TRBD1 might be the D (5 bases). Germline V gene sequence: CDR1 MGHDK, CDR2 SYGVNS. The CDR3 has 15 amino acids. Deletions cut 5 bases from V and 1 base from J, with 14 bases between. The CDR3 DNA reads as TGTGCCAGCAGTTCGTGGGAAGGGGCCCAAGAGACCCAGTACTTC. This gives the protein CASSSWEGAQETQYF. The entire variable domain, with the rest obtained from reference TRBV25-1 and TRBJ2-5, is as follows: EADIYQTPRYLVIGTGKKITLECSQTMGHDKMYWYQQDPGMELHLIHYSYGVNSTEKGDLSSESTVSRIRTEHFPLTLESARPSHTSQYLCASSSWEGAQETQYFGPGTRLLVL.

V usage is TRBV9 and J usage is TRBJ2-1; TRBD2 might be the D (7 bases). The germline V and J ends were trimmed by 0 bases and 7 bases, with 14 bases remaining between them. CDR3 length: 15 residues. In germline, CDR1 is SGDLS, CDR2 YYNGEE. CDR3 in DNA: TGTGCCAGCAGCGTAGAGGGGGGGTTCTTGAATGAGCAGTTCTTC. Residues: CASSVEGGFLNEQFF.

The V and J genes are TRBV6-5 and TRBJ1-2, with D unclear. The germline CDR1 and CDR2 sequences are MNHEY and SVGAGI. The length of the CDR3 is 14 residues. V gave up 10 bases and J gave up 8 bases, with 23 bases separating them. CDR3 coding DNA: TGTGCCACCCTGCGGACGGCACTAGGCTGGGGCTACACCTTC. This translates into CATLRTALGWGYTF.

The V and J genes are TRBV18 and TRBJ1-3; no definite D call. This CDR3 is 13 amino acids long. Germline assignment: CDR1 KGHSH and CDR2 LQKENI. With 8 bases removed from V and 0 bases from J, the gap between germline ends came to 8 bases. As DNA, the CDR3 is TGTGCCAGCCGAAGGAGCTCTGGAAACACCATATATTTT. It translates to CASRRSSGNTIYF.

The chain combines TRBV9 with TRBJ2-1; 13 nucleotides align to TRBD2. Germline CDR1 SGDLS, CDR2 YYNGEE. This CDR3 is built from 17 residues. Trimming took 3 bases from V and 5 from J; bases not matched to a gene: 8. This CDR3 is CASSEGLAGRPDNEQFF. For the CDR3, the DNA is TGTGCCAGCAGCGAGGGACTAGCGGGGCGCCCAGACAATGAGCAGTTCTTC.

This clone was counted between two and nine times. This chain links TRBV29-1 with TRBJ2-7; 8 bases are a match to TRBD1. The V segment lost 4 bases and the J segment 5 bases; nucleotides outside the gene matches: 13. Germline CDR1 SQVTM, CDR2 ANQGSEA. CDR3 size: 15 residues. As DNA, the CDR3 is TGCAGCGTTGGAACCGGGACAGGAAGGTTCGACGAGCAGTACTTC. The encoded protein is CSVGTGTGRFDEQYF.

The chain has TRBV28 and TRBJ1-2, with D tentatively TRBD1 (5 bases). V was pared by 3 bases and J by 4 bases, with 12 bases between. The CDR3 contains 14 residues. Germline loops: CDR1 MDHEN, CDR2 SYDVKM. This CDR3 reads CASSLAGYRYGYTF. The DNA of the CDR3 is TGTGCCAGCAGTTTGGCAGGGTACCGCTATGGCTACACCTTC.

This chain uses TRBV7-6 with TRBJ2-7, with 13 bases aligning to TRBD2. CDR1 SGHVS and CDR2 FNYEAQ come from the germline V gene. Germline trimming cut 1 base from V and 2 bases from J; bases unmatched to any gene: 5. The CDR3 spans 17 residues. The chain's CDR3 is CASSLDGTSGVTYEQYF. The CDR3 DNA sequence: TGTGCCAGCAGCTTAGATGGGACTAGCGGGGTCACCTACGAGCAGTACTTC.

The genes are TRBV6-6 and TRBJ2-7; unclear D gene. CDR3 length: 13 residues. Germline values: CDR1 MNHNY, CDR2 SVGAGI (reference sequence). V gave up 5 bases and J gave up 2 bases, with 10 bases separating them. The CDR3 reads CASSPAEPYEQYF. The DNA for the CDR3 is TGTGCCAGCAGTCCGGCGGAACCCTACGAGCAGTACTTC.

The rearrangement joins TRBV25-1 to TRBJ1-2, with 8 bases identical to TRBD1. CDR1 MGHDK and CDR2 SYGVNS come from the germline V gene. V shed 8 bases and J 4 bases; nucleotides not matched to a gene: 9. The CDR3 sequence is 14 residues long. The CDR3 region has the DNA TGTGCCAGCCGAGGGACAGGCGAAGCCTATGGCTACACCTTC. Amino acids: CASRGTGEAYGYTF.

The rearrangement links TRBV14 to TRBJ1-1; TRBD1 agrees at 10 bases. The CDR3 runs to 19 residues. The J segment lost 3 bases and the V segment lost 8 bases, leaving 21 bases of the junction unmatched. The germline CDR1 and CDR2 sequences are SGHDN and FVKESK. CDR3 nucleotides: TGTGCCAGCCTACCGGACAGGGGGGATCGGTATATGCCTTACACTGAAGCTTTCTTT. This translates into CASLPDRGDRYMPYTEAFF.

CDR3 amino acids: CASSVVQSYNEQFF. In DNA form, the CDR3 reads TGTGCCAGCAGTGTGGTACAGTCCTACAATGAGCAGTTCTTC. The rearrangement joins TRBV2 to TRBJ2-1; D is ambiguous. The CDR3 runs 14 residues. V lost 4 bases and J lost 1, with 8 bases in between. Germline-derived CDR1 and CDR2 are SNHLY and FYNNEI.

The V gene is TRBV27, the J gene TRBJ2-3; 10 nucleotides line up with TRBD2. This CDR3 comprises 15 residues. With 6 bases clipped from V and 7 bases from J, the junction kept 10 bases outside the gene matches. The germline V gene encodes CDR1 MNHEY and CDR2 SMNVEV (reference sequence). The CDR3 loop is CASSHDLAGANTQYF. The CDR3, as DNA: TGTGCCAGCAGCCACGATCTAGCGGGAGCGAATACGCAGTATTTT.

The chain combines TRBV5-1 with TRBJ1-1, with D tentatively TRBD1 (5 bases). CDR1 is SGHRS and CDR2 is YFSETQ in the germline V gene. CDR3 length: 14 residues. Trimming cost V 0 bases and J 4 bases, with 10 bases left between them. CDR3: CASSLEQGGTEAFF. The DNA of the CDR3 is TGCGCCAGCAGCTTGGAGCAGGGAGGCACTGAAGCTTTCTTT.